The 19 T cell receptor beta chains below were found in one sample sequenced in a study of blood T cell repertoires in COVID-19. Assay used: immunoSEQ multiplex PCR; TCRdb lists only in-frame clones, some missing. In the table there are about 200,000 clones, roughly 86% of which are singletons. The sequenced material came from peripheral blood. The source of these receptors is a man aged 18-30 years with active or convalescent COVID-19.

The chain recombines TRBV11-2 with TRBJ2-5; 13 positions agree with TRBD2. Germline lookup yields CDR1 SGHAT and CDR2 FQNNGV. The CDR3 is 15 residues long. J gave up 4 bases and V 5 bases, and 4 bases lay outside the gene matches. CDR3 in amino acids: CASSGTSGTRETQYF. In nucleotides, the CDR3 is TGTGCCAGCAGCGGGACTAGCGGGACGCGAGAGACCCAGTACTTC.

In this sample, this clone turned up once. The chain combines TRBV10-3 with TRBJ2-1; no reliable D call. Per the germline V gene, CDR1 is ENHRY and CDR2 is SYGVKD. The CDR3 has 15 residues. V lost 5 bases to trimming and J lost 3 bases, with 14 bases between them. The CDR3 DNA reads TGTGCCATCAGTCCTCAGAATTCGATCTACAATGAGCAGTTCTTC. This gives the protein CAISPQNSIYNEQFF.

This clone showed up just once. V usage is TRBV29-1 and J usage is TRBJ1-2; 7 nucleotides match TRBD1. This CDR3 is built from 13 residues. V was pared by 1 base and J by 2 bases, with 1 base of the junction left unmatched. CDR1 SQVTM and CDR2 ANQGSEA come from the germline V gene. The CDR3 loop reads CSVEGTGNYGYTF. The CDR3 bases are TGCAGCGTTGAAGGGACAGGCAACTATGGCTACACCTTC. Supplemented by reference TRBV29-1 and TRBJ1-2, the full variable domain reads SAVISQKPSRDICQRGTSLTIQCQVDSQVTMMFWYRQQPGQSLTLIATANQGSEATYESGFVIDKFPISRPNLTFSTLTVSNMSPEDSSIYLCSVEGTGNYGYTFGSGTRLTVV.

The chain employs TRBV29-1 and TRBJ2-1; the D gene is possibly TRBD1 (5 bases). V shed 4 bases and J shed 3 bases, with 13 bases lying between them. The germline V gene encodes CDR1 SQVTM and CDR2 ANQGSEA. The CDR3 is 14 residues long. The CDR3 region has the DNA TGCAGCGTTGTCGACAGAGCCTTCTACAATGAGCAGTTCTTC. Its translation: CSVVDRAFYNEQFF.

On this clone: This CDR3 is also generated by other DNA sequences in the sample. The genes are TRBV30 and TRBJ1-2, with D maybe TRBD1 (5 bases). The length of the CDR3 is 12 residues. Germline V gene sequence: CDR1 GTSNPN, CDR2 SVGIG (reference sequence). V was trimmed by 0 bases and J by 6 bases, leaving 8 bases between them. The CDR3 loop reads CAWSVGAHGYTF. CDR3 nucleotides: TGTGCCTGGAGTGTAGGGGCCCATGGCTACACCTTC.

This clone showed up just a few times. The V gene is TRBV7-9, the J gene TRBJ1-2; 8 nucleotides line up with TRBD1. The CDR3 has 16 residues. CDR1 is SEHNR and CDR2 is FQNEAQ in the germline V gene (reference sequence). V was clipped by 0 bases and J by 4 bases; unmatched bases: 7. The CDR3 spells CASSLAGAGQGYGYTF. CDR3 nucleotide sequence: TGTGCCAGCAGCTTAGCGGGTGCCGGACAGGGCTATGGCTACACCTTC.

The chain combines TRBV5-1 with TRBJ1-2; D uncertain. Trimming removed 2 bases from V and 2 bases from J, with 10 bases in between. CDR3 length equals 14 residues. The germline CDR1 and CDR2 sequences are SGHRS and YFSETQ. For the CDR3, the DNA is TGCGCCAGCAGCTTTGAGGGAAACAACTATGGCTACACCTTC. Translation gives CASSFEGNNYGYTF.

The V gene is TRBV3-1 (or the pseudogene TRBV3-2), the J gene TRBJ2-7, with TRBD1 as a possible D gene (6 bases). The germline V gene has CDR1 LGHDT and CDR2 YNNKEL (reference sequence). The V and J ends lost 1 base and 3 bases respectively, with 13 bases between them. This CDR3 region has 15 residues. The CDR3 DNA reads as TGTGCCAGCAGCCAAGCTGGACAGAAATTCTACGAGCAGTACTTC. As protein: CASSQAGQKFYEQYF.

The chain is built from TRBV5-1 and TRBJ2-1; D perhaps matches TRBD2 (6 bases). The CDR3 extends over 16 amino acids. Germline values: CDR1 SGHRS, CDR2 YFSETQ. V lost 4 bases to trimming and J lost 0 bases, with 14 bases between them. As DNA, the CDR3 is TGCGCCAGCAGCCTTCGGGGACTTGGCTCCTACAATGAGCAGTTCTTC. The encoded protein is CASSLRGLGSYNEQFF.

This clone was seen only once. The chain couples TRBV25-1 to TRBJ2-3; no reliable D call. V lost 4 bases and J 6 bases, leaving 11 bases between the germline ends. Per the germline V gene, CDR1 is MGHDK and CDR2 is SYGVNS. This CDR3 comprises 13 residues. The CDR3 bases are TGTGCCAGCAGTGCCCCCGTCGCGGATACGCAGTATTTT. It codes for CASSAPVADTQYF.

The V and J genes are TRBV9 and TRBJ2-3, with D perhaps TRBD2 (5 bases). Germline CDR1 reads SGDLS; CDR2 reads YYNGEE. Trimming removed 3 bases from V and 1 base from J, with 12 bases in between. This CDR3 has 15 amino acids. The CDR3 DNA sequence: TGTGCCAGCAGCGATCCCTCAGCGGGCACAGATACGCAGTATTTT. Translating gives CASSDPSAGTDTQYF.

The chain uses TRBV7-2 and TRBJ1-3, with unresolved D. V was shortened by 4 bases and J by 4 bases, with 14 bases between the two germline ends. The CDR3 sequence is 15 residues long. Germline V gene sequence: CDR1 SGHTA, CDR2 FQGNSA. CDR3 sequence: CASSSAGEPGNTIYF. As DNA, the CDR3 is TGTGCCAGCAGCTCCGCCGGGGAACCCGGAAACACCATATATTTT.

The count of this clone is one. This sequence joins TRBV19 and TRBJ1-5; D call uncertain. Looked up from germline, CDR1 is LNHDA and CDR2 is SQIVND (reference sequence). The V end lost 4 bases, the J end lost 5 bases, and 9 bases lay between the germline ends. CDR3 length: 13 residues. As DNA, the CDR3 is TGTGCCAGTAGTAGGGCAGAATATCAGCCCCAGCATTTT. This sequence encodes CASSRAEYQPQHF.

The gene calls are TRBV9 and TRBJ2-7; 8 bases align to TRBD1. V dropped 3 bases and J dropped 4; count of bases not matched to a gene: 6. Per germline, CDR1 SGDLS and CDR2 YYNGEE. There are 14 residues in the CDR3. The CDR3 here is CASSASGQGYEQYF. CDR3 DNA: TGTGCCAGCAGCGCCAGCGGACAGGGATACGAGCAGTACTTC.

This chain uses TRBV19 with TRBJ2-1, with 11 bases aligning to TRBD1. The CDR3 consists of 17 residues. The V gene's germline CDR1 is LNHDA and CDR2 SQIVND (reference sequence). The junction had 10 bases not matched to a gene; V was cut back by 3 bases and J by 6 bases. The CDR3 DNA sequence: TGTGCCAGTAGTATTGTTTTCCGGGACAGGGGGTTCAATGAGCAGTTCTTC. Translation: CASSIVFRDRGFNEQFF.

This chain connects TRBV4-1 to TRBJ2-3; the match to TRBD2 covers 11 bases. This CDR3 is 18 amino acids long. Germline V gene lookup returns CDR1 MGHRA and CDR2 YSYEKL. Losses at the gene ends were 2 bases for V and 3 bases for J; bases not matched to a gene: 10. The CDR3 here is CASSQLAGGRFFTDTQYF. The CDR3 bases are TGCGCCAGCAGCCAACTAGCGGGGGGCCGCTTTTTTACAGATACGCAGTATTTT.

V gene TRBV9 combines with J gene TRBJ1-2, with D possibly matching TRBD1 (5 bases). The CDR3 loop spans 10 amino acids. Trimming took off 8 bases at V and 8 bases at J, with 10 bases between the two ends. CDR1 is SGDLS and CDR2 is YYNGEE in the germline V gene. The CDR3 is CASPRGGYTF. The CDR3 region has the DNA TGTGCCAGTCCGCGGGGGGGCTACACCTTC.

The V call is TRBV18, the J call TRBJ1-1; TRBD1 is a possible D gene (6 bases). Deletions cut 4 bases from V and 1 base from J, with 7 bases between. There are 13 residues in the CDR3. In germline, CDR1 is KGHSH, CDR2 LQKENI. The DNA for the CDR3 is TGTGCCAGCTCACAGGACAGGAACACTGAAGCTTTCTTT. This sequence encodes CASSQDRNTEAFF. Full variable domain (remainder filled in from reference TRBV18 and TRBJ1-1): NAGVMQNPRHLVRRRGQEARLRCSPMKGHSHVYWYRQLPEEGLKFMVYLQKENIIDESGMPKERFSAEFPKEGPSILRIQQVVRGDSAAYFCASSQDRNTEAFFGQGTRLTVV.

The chain has TRBV19 and TRBJ1-1; 11 bases are a match to TRBD1. This CDR3 spans 14 amino acids. V trimming: 3 bases; J trimming: 4 bases; junction bases outside the gene matches: 1. CDR1 and CDR2 from the germline V gene are LNHDA and SQIVND (reference sequence). The CDR3 region has the DNA TGTGCCAGTAGTATGGGACAGGGGGTCACTGAAGCTTTCTTT. Translating it yields CASSMGQGVTEAFF.